These 4 T cell receptor beta chains were all obtained from the same sample, sequenced in a study of blood T cells in healthy people across ages. A second about 6 to 12 cycle PCR used barcoded and J-beta primers. TCRdb recomputed calls from the 5' RACE reads with MiXCR, one row per CDR3 protein. The data contain hundreds of thousands of distinct CDR3 sequences, 25% to 30% of them singletons. The sample comprised blood. These receptors originate from a woman of 80 years or more in good health.

This chain links TRBV20-1 with TRBJ2-3; no definite D call. This CDR3 spans 14 amino acids. Germline CDR1 reads DFQATT; CDR2 reads SNEGSKA (reference sequence). V lost 3 bases to trimming and J lost 0 bases, with 10 bases between them. CDR3 DNA sequence: TGCAGTGCTAGGGCCCAGCTTAGCACAGATACGCAGTATTTT. This gives the protein CSARAQLSTDTQYF.

This clonotype has ten or more counts. The V and J genes are TRBV6-5 and TRBJ2-3; D could derive from TRBD1 or TRBD2 (7 bases each). Germline assignment: CDR1 MNHEY and CDR2 SVGAGI. The CDR3 has 16 residues. The V and J ends lost 6 bases and 11 bases respectively, with 27 bases between them. This CDR3 reads CASSPLDREGSLGQYF. In nucleotides, the CDR3 is TGTGCCAGCAGCCCCTTAGACAGGGAGGGTTCCCTTGGGCAGTATTTT.

Details on this clonotype: A much larger clone differs from this one at a single base, so this may be a read error. The chain carries TRBV27 and TRBJ2-4; tentatively, D is TRBD2 (6 bases). Trimming pared 6 bases from V and 13 bases from J, leaving 19 bases between. The length of the CDR3 is 13 residues. Germline-derived CDR1 and CDR2 are MNHEY and SMNVEV (reference sequence). CDR3 nucleotides: TGTGCCAGCAGGGGACTCTCCTACAATGAGCAGTACTTC. Translation gives CASRGLSYNEQYF.

This clonotype was recorded once. A much larger clone is a single base away; this may be a read error. V is TRBV12-3 or TRBV12-4 and J is TRBJ2-3, with unresolved D. The CDR3 spans 12 residues. Trimming took off 8 bases at V and 4 bases at J, with 10 bases between the two ends. The CDR3 DNA sequence: TGTGCCAGCGGACGGAACGCAGATACGCAGTATTTT. Its translation: CASGRNADTQYF.